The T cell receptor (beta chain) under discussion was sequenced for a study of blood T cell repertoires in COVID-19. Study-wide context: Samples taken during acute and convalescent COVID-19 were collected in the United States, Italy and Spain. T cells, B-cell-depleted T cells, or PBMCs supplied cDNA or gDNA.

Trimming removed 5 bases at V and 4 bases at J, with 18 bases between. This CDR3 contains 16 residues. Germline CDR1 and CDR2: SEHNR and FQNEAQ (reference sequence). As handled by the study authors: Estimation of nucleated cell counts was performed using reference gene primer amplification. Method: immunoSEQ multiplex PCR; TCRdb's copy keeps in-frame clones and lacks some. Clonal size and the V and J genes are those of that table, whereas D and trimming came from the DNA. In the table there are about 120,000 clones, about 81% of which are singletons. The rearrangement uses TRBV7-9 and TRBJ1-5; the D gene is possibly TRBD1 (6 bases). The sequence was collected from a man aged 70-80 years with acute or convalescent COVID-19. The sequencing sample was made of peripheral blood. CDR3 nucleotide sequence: TGTGCCAGCAGCGCCCGGGACACCGCTCGGAATCAGCCCCAGCATTTT. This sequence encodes CASSARDTARNQPQHF.